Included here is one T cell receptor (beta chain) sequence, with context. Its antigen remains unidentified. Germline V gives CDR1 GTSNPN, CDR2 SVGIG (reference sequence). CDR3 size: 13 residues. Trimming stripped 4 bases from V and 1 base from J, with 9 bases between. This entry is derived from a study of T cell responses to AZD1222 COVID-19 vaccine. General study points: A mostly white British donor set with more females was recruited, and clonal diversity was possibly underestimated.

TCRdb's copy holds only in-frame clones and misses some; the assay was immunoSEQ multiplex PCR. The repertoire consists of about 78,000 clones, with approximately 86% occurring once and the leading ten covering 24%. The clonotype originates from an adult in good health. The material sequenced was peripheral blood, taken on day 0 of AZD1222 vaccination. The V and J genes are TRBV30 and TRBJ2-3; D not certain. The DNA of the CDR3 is TGTGCCTGGACCCCCCGGGGCACAGATACGCAGTATTTT. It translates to CAWTPRGTDTQYF.